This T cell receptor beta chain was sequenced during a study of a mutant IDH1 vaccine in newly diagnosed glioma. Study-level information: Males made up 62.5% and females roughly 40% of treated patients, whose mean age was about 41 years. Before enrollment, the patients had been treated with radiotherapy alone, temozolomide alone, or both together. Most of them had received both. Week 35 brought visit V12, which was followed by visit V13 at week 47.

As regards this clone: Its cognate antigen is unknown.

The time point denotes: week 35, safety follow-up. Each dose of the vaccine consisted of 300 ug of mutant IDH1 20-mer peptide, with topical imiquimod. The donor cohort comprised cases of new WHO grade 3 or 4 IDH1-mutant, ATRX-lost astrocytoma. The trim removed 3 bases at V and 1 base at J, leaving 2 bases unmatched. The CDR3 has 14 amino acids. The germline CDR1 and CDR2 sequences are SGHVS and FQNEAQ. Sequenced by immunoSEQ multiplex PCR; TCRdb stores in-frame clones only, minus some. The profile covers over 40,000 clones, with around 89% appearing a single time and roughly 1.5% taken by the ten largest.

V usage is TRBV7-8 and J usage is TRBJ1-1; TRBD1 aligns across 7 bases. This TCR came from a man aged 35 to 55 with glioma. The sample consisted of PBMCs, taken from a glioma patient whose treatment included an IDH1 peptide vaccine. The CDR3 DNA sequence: TGTGCCAGCAGCTTCCGACAGGGGAACACTGAAGCTTTCTTT. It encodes CASSFRQGNTEAFF.